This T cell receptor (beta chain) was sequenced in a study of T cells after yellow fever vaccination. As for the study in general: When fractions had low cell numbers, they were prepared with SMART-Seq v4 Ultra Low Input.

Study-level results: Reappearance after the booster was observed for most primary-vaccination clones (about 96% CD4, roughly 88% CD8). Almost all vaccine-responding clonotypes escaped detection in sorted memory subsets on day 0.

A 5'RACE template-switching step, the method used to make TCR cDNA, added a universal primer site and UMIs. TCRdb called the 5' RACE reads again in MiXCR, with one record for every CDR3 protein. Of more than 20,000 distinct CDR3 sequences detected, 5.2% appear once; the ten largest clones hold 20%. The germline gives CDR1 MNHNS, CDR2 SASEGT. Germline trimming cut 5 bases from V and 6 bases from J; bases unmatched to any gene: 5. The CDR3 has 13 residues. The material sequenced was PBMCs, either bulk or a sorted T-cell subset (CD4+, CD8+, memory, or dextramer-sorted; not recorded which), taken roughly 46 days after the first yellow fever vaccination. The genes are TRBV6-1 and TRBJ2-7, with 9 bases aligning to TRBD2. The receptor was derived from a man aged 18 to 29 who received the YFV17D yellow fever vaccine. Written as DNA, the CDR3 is TGTGCCAGCAGTCCCGGACTAGCGCGCGAGCAGTACTTC. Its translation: CASSPGLAREQYF.